The 26 T cell receptor beta chains below all came from one sample that was sequenced in a study of beta chain features in type 1 diabetes. Isolated RNA was reverse transcribed in full, so expressed TCRB transcripts were sequenced. Sequenced by immunoSEQ multiplex PCR; TCRdb stores in-frame clones only, minus some. The sample records about 450,000 clones, more than 9.5% being singletons. What was sequenced was naive CD4+ T cells from blood. The receptor source for this set is a woman younger than 35 in good health.

DNA of the CDR3: TGTGCGACCCAGAGAGGACGAGGGTCCTACAATGAGCAGTTCTTC. This codes for CATQRGRGSYNEQFF. The chain links TRBV19 to TRBJ2-1, with D possibly TRBD2 on 5 matching bases. Germline CDR1 is LNHDA and CDR2 is SQIVND (reference sequence). The CDR3 consists of 15 residues. Full variable domain (remainder filled in from reference TRBV19 and TRBJ2-1): DGGITQSPKYLFRKEGQNVTLSCEQNLNHDAMYWYRQDPGQGLRLIYYSQIVNDFQKGDIAEGYSVSREKKESFPLTVTSAQKNPTAFYLCATQRGRGSYNEQFFGPGTRLTVL.

This clone was recorded at least ten times. This chain joins TRBV29-1 and TRBJ2-3; possibly TRBD1 for D (5 bases). Trimming pared 5 bases from V and 2 bases from J, leaving 11 bases between. Germline CDR1 and CDR2: SQVTM and ANQGSEA. This CDR3 contains 13 residues. The DNA of the CDR3 is TGCAGCGTTCGGACACCCTACACAGATACGCAGTATTTT. Protein product: CSVRTPYTDTQYF.

This clone was seen only a few times. The genes are TRBV2 and TRBJ1-4, with D perhaps matching TRBD1 (6 bases). CDR1 is SNHLY and CDR2 is FYNNEI in the germline V gene. This CDR3 has 14 residues. V gave up 8 bases and J gave up 7 bases, with 17 bases separating them. The CDR3 bases are TGTGCCAGCGGGGGGGACACCGCCGCTGAAAAACTGTTTTTT. Its translation is CASGGDTAAEKLFF.

The V gene is TRBV11-3, the J gene TRBJ2-3; D is undetermined. Germline lookup yields CDR1 SGHNT and CDR2 YENEEA. Trimming cost V 5 bases and J 6 bases, with 6 bases left between them. The CDR3 consists of 11 residues. The CDR3 bases are TGTGCCAGCAGCACCCAGGATACGCAGTATTTT. Its protein is CASSTQDTQYF.

The chain joins TRBV7-2 to TRBJ2-7; 9 bases line up with TRBD2. Germline assignment: CDR1 SGHTA and CDR2 FQGNSA. Unmatched junction bases numbered 7, after V lost 2 bases and J lost 2 bases. The CDR3 is made up of 16 amino acids. CDR3 protein: CASSLMSSGTPYEQYF. The CDR3 coding sequence is TGTGCCAGCAGCTTAATGTCTAGCGGGACCCCCTACGAGCAGTACTTC.

This clone was observed a handful of times. V and J are TRBV18 and TRBJ2-7; D is undetermined. The V and J ends lost 1 base and 3 bases respectively, with 7 bases between them. CDR1 is KGHSH, CDR2 LQKENI, per germline. CDR3 length: 13 residues. The CDR3 nucleotides read TGTGCCAGCTCACCACAAGGGAACTACGAGCAGTACTTC. It specifies CASSPQGNYEQYF.

This chain uses TRBV9 with TRBJ1-4; D is perhaps TRBD1 (6 bases). Trimming took 0 bases from V and 8 from J, leaving 14 bases between them. Per the germline V gene, CDR1 is SGDLS and CDR2 is YYNGEE. This CDR3 is built from 15 residues. The CDR3 DNA sequence: TGTGCCAGCAGCGTAGAGAGAACAGGGTGGGAAAAACTGTTTTTT. It specifies CASSVERTGWEKLFF.

CDR3 residues: CASRAMGQTNTGELFF. The CDR3 nucleotides are TGCGCCAGCAGAGCGATGGGACAAACGAACACCGGGGAGCTGTTTTTT. The chain couples TRBV4-1 to TRBJ2-2, with D tentatively TRBD1 (6 bases). V lost 6 bases, J lost 0 bases, and 14 bases lay in between. The V gene's germline CDR1 is MGHRA and CDR2 YSYEKL. This CDR3 is 16 amino acids long.

This clone occurred a few times. The chain uses TRBV5-4 and TRBJ1-4; no clear D gene. V was clipped by 3 bases and J by 9 bases, with 12 bases between them. CDR3 size: 13 residues. Germline V gene sequence: CDR1 SGHNT, CDR2 YYREEE (reference sequence). CDR3 nucleotide sequence: TGTGCCAGCAGCTCTACTGACCAGAAAAAACTGTTTTTT. It encodes CASSSTDQKKLFF.

This clone was detected a few times. V gene TRBV4-1 combines with J gene TRBJ2-1, with 8 positions matching TRBD1. The CDR3 runs to 14 residues. After removal of 3 bases from V and 8 bases from J, the junction contained 6 bases not matched to a gene. Per the germline V gene, CDR1 is MGHRA and CDR2 is YSYEKL. CDR3 region: CASSQIGQGYEQFF. The DNA for the CDR3 is TGCGCCAGCAGCCAGATAGGACAGGGCTATGAGCAGTTCTTC.

This clone was seen a handful of times. V and J are TRBV6-5 and TRBJ1-2; maybe TRBD1 (5 bases). Germline CDR1 is MNHEY and CDR2 is SVGAGI. This CDR3 has 12 residues. The DNA for the CDR3 is TGTGTGTTGGGGCAGGGCCCTTCTGGCTACACCTTC. Its protein is CVLGQGPSGYTF.

In nucleotides, the CDR3 is TGCGCCAGCAGCCAAGATTTGAGGAATGCTGCCGGGGAGCTGTTTTTT. Protein sequence: CASSQDLRNAAGELFF. V gene TRBV4-3 combines with J gene TRBJ2-2, with D hard to call. Trimming pared 0 bases from V and 6 bases from J, leaving 14 bases between. The CDR3 sequence is 16 residues long. Germline CDR1 is LGHNA and CDR2 is YSLEER.

This clone was observed a handful of times. The V gene is TRBV9, the J gene TRBJ2-1; 11 nucleotides agree with TRBD2. J lost 0 bases, V lost 3 bases, and 14 bases had no gene match. The length of the CDR3 is 20 residues. The germline gives CDR1 SGDLS, CDR2 YYNGEE. This chain's CDR3 is CASSGLGFASGGSSYNEQFF. In nucleotides, the CDR3 is TGTGCCAGCAGCGGACTTGGGTTCGCTAGCGGGGGGAGCTCCTACAATGAGCAGTTCTTC.

The chain links TRBV7-9 to TRBJ1-5; 11 nucleotides match TRBD1. This CDR3 has 18 residues. V lost 3 bases, J lost 1 base, and 8 bases stayed unmatched. CDR1 is SEHNR, CDR2 FQNEAQ, per germline (reference sequence). The CDR3 nucleotides read TGTGCCAGCAGCTTTGGGACAGGGGGAATGGGGAGCAATCAGCCCCAGCATTTT. Its protein product is CASSFGTGGMGSNQPQHF.

V gene TRBV7-3 combines with J gene TRBJ2-2; D might be TRBD1 (6 bases). Germline CDR1 and CDR2: SGHTA and FQGTGA. The CDR3 sequence is 16 residues long. V was pared by 4 bases and J by 6 bases, with 18 bases between. This CDR3 reads CASSWTGTRVAGELFF. CDR3 bases: TGTGCCAGCAGCTGGACCGGGACAAGGGTCGCCGGGGAGCTGTTTTTT.

This chain uses TRBV6-5 with TRBJ2-2, with no clear D. Germline CDR1 and CDR2: MNHEY and SVGAGI. With 4 bases removed from V and 6 bases from J, the gap between germline ends came to 3 bases. The CDR3 contains 11 residues. CDR3 sequence reads: CASSWAGELFF. CDR3 DNA: TGTGCCAGCAGTTGGGCCGGGGAGCTGTTTTTT.

This sequence joins TRBV7-2 and TRBJ1-1, with unresolved D. V shed 5 bases and J shed 1 base, with 8 bases lying between them. Germline lookup yields CDR1 SGHTA and CDR2 FQGNSA. This CDR3 has 13 residues. The CDR3 nucleotides are TGTGCCAGCAGCGTACAACCGAACACTGAAGCTTTCTTT. It yields the protein CASSVQPNTEAFF.

The rearrangement uses TRBV2 and TRBJ1-4, with D possibly matching TRBD1 (6 bases). The germline V and J ends were trimmed by 6 bases and 2 bases, with 7 bases remaining between them. The CDR3 length is 13 residues. Germline V CDR1 and CDR2: SNHLY, FYNNEI. In DNA form, the CDR3 reads TGTGCCAGCAGAAGGGGGACTAATGAAAAACTGTTTTTT. It is translated as CASRRGTNEKLFF.

The chain carries TRBV29-1 and TRBJ1-2, with TRBD1 as a possible D gene (5 bases). V shed 7 bases and J shed 8 bases, with 17 bases lying between them. CDR3 length: 12 residues. Germline V lookup: CDR1 SQVTM, CDR2 ANQGSEA. Here the CDR3 DNA reads TGCAGCGGTGCGACTCCAGGGAGCGGCTACACCTTC. It is translated as CSGATPGSGYTF.

The chain combines TRBV9 with TRBJ2-4; TRBD1 agrees at 8 bases. The trim removed 4 bases at V and 4 bases at J, leaving 4 bases unmatched. Germline CDR1 and CDR2: SGDLS and YYNGEE. The CDR3 sequence is 14 residues long. The CDR3 bases are TGTGCCAGCAGCCCCCGGACAGGGAAAAACATTCAGTACTTC. This sequence encodes CASSPRTGKNIQYF.

This clone was found a few times. The identical CDR3 is also encoded by other nucleotide sequences in the sample. The rearrangement joins TRBV5-4 to TRBJ1-1; D gene uncertain. This CDR3 comprises 14 residues. V dropped 2 bases and J dropped 1 base, with 9 bases sitting between them. CDR1 and CDR2 from the germline V gene are SGHNT and YYREEE (reference sequence). The CDR3 reads CASSLAGGNTEAFF. CDR3 sequence (DNA): TGTGCCAGCAGCTTAGCAGGCGGGAACACTGAAGCTTTCTTT.

The chain combines TRBV2 with TRBJ2-5, with D perhaps matching TRBD2 (5 bases). This CDR3 is built from 12 residues. V lost 10 bases and J 2 bases, leaving 11 bases between the germline ends. Germline lookup yields CDR1 SNHLY and CDR2 FYNNEI. CDR3 DNA: TGTGCCACACGGGATGTGCAAGAGACCCAGTACTTC. Its translation: CATRDVQETQYF.

The chain uses TRBV7-9 and TRBJ1-2; a weak D match, TRBD1 (6 bases). Trimming cost V 5 bases and J 6 bases, with 13 bases left between them. CDR1 and CDR2 (germline): SEHNR, FQNEAQ (reference sequence). The CDR3 totals 13 residues. CDR3 in amino acids: CASSETGIHGYTF. The CDR3 nucleotides read TGTGCCAGCAGCGAAACAGGGATCCATGGCTACACCTTC.

Many counts were recorded for this clone. Other nucleotide sequences in the sample specify the same CDR3. The genes are TRBV9 and TRBJ1-6; D remains ambiguous. V was shortened by 0 bases and J by 9 bases, with 4 bases between the two germline ends. The CDR3 is 12 amino acids. Germline V gene sequence: CDR1 SGDLS, CDR2 YYNGEE. The CDR3 reads CASSVVGSPLHF. CDR3 in DNA: TGTGCCAGCAGCGTAGTAGGTTCACCCCTCCACTTT.

This clone has just a few counts. The chain links TRBV5-1 to TRBJ2-1, with a tentative D call TRBD1 (6 bases). Trimming left V 4 bases short and J 3 bases short, with 17 bases between. There are 16 residues in the CDR3. Germline CDR1 SGHRS, CDR2 YFSETQ. The CDR3 reads CASSADSQRVYNEQFF. The CDR3 DNA sequence: TGCGCCAGCAGCGCGGACAGTCAAAGGGTCTACAATGAGCAGTTCTTC. The full variable domain, its missing parts supplied by reference TRBV5-1 and TRBJ2-1, is KAGVTQTPRYLIKTRGQQVTLSCSPISGHRSVSWYQQTPGQGLQFLFEYFSETQRNKGNFPGRFSGRQFSNSRSEMNVSTLELGDSALYLCASSADSQRVYNEQFFGPGTRLTVL.

The J gene is TRBJ1-6, the V gene TRBV4-2; D might be TRBD1 (6 bases). The CDR3 covers 17 residues. Germline V lookup: CDR1 LGHNA, CDR2 YNFKEQ. Trimming pared 1 base from V and 0 bases from J, leaving 10 bases between. CDR3 nucleotide sequence: TGTGCCAGCAGCCAAGCTACAGGGAGCTCCTATAATTCACCCCTCCACTTT. Translation gives CASSQATGSSYNSPLHF.